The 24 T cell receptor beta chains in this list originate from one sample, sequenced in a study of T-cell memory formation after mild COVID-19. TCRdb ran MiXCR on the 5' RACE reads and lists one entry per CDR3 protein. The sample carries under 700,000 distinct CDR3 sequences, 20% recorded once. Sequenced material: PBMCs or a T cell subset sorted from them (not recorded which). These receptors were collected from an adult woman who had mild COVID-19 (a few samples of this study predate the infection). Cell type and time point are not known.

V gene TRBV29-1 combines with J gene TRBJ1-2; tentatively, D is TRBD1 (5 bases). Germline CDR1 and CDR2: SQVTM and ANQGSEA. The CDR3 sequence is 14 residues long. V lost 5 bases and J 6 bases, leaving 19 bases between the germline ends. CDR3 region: CSVFESGSVDGYTF. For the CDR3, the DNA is TGCAGCGTTTTTGAATCAGGGAGTGTTGATGGCTACACCTTC.

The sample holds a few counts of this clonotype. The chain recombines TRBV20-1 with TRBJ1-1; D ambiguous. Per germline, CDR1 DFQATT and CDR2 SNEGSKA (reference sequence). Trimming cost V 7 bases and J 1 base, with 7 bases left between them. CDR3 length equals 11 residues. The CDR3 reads CSVPRNTEAFF. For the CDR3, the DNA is TGCAGTGTTCCCCGGAACACTGAAGCTTTCTTT.

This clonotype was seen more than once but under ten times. In DNA, the CDR3 is TGTGCCAGCAGCCCGGGACTAGCGGAGGTCACTAGCACAGATACGCAGTATTTT. Translated: CASSPGLAEVTSTDTQYF. This chain links TRBV5-4 with TRBJ2-3, with 11 bases fitting TRBD2. This CDR3 region has 18 residues. V shed 4 bases and J 0 bases; nucleotides not matched to a gene: 10. Germline V gene data show CDR1 as SGHNT and CDR2 as YYREEE (reference sequence).

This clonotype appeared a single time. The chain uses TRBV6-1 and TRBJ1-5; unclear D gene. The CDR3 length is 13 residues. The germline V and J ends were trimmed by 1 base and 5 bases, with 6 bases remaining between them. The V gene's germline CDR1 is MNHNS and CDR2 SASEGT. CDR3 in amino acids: CASSEVDDQPQHF. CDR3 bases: TGTGCCAGCAGTGAAGTCGACGATCAGCCCCAGCATTTT.

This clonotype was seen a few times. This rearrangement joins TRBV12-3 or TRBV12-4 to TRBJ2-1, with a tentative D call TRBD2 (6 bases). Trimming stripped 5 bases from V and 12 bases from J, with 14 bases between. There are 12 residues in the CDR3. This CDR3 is CASSQIPGAQFF. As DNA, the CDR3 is TGTGCCAGCAGTCAAATACCGGGAGCGCAGTTCTTC.

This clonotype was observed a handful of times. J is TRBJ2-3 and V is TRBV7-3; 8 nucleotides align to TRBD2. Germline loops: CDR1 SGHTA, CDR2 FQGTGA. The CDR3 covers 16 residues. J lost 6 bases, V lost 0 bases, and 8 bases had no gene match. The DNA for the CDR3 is TGTGCCAGCAGCTTAACGGGGACTAGTTCCCGTGATACGCAGTATTTT. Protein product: CASSLTGTSSRDTQYF.

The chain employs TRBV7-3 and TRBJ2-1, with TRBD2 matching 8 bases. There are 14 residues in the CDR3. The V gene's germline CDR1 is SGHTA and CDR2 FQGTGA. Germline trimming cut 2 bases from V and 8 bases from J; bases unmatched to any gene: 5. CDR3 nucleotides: TGTGCCAGCAGCTTAGTTAGCGGGGCGTATGAGCAGTTCTTC. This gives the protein CASSLVSGAYEQFF.

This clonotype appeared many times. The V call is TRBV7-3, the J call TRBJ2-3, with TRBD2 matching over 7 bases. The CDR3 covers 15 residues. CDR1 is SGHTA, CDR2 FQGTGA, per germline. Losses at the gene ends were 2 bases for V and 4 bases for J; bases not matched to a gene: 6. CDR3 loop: CASSLGGEGPDTQYF. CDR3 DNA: TGTGCCAGCAGCTTAGGGGGGGAAGGCCCAGATACGCAGTATTTT. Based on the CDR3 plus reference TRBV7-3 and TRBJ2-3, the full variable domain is GAGVSQTPSNKVTEKGKYVELRCDPISGHTALYWYRQSLGQGPEFLIYFQGTGAADDSGLPNDRFFAVRPEGSVSTLKIQRTERGDSAVYLCASSLGGEGPDTQYFGPGTRLTVL.

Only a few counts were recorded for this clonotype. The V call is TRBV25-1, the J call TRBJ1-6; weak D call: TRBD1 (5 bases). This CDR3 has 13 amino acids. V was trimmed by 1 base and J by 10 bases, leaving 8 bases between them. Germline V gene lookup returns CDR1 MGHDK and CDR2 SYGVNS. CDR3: CASSEWGESPLHF. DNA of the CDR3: TGTGCCAGCAGTGAATGGGGGGAATCACCCCTCCACTTT.

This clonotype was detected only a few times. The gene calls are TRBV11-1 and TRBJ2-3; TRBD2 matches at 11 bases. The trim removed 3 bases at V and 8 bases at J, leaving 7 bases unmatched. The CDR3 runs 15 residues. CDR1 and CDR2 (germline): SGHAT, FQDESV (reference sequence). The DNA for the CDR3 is TGTGCCAGCAGCTTGAGACTAGCGGGACTCACTACGCAGTATTTT. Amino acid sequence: CASSLRLAGLTTQYF.

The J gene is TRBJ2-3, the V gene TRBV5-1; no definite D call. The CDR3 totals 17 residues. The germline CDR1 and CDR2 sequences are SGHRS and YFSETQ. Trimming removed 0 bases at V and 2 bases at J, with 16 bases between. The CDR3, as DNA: TGCGCCAGCAGCTTGGTCTCCGCAAACGGGTACACAGATACGCAGTATTTT. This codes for CASSLVSANGYTDTQYF.

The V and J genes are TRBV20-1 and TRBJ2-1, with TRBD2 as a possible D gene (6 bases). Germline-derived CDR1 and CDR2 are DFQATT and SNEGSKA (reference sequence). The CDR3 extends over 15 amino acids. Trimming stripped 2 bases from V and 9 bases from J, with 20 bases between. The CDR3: CSARSIAATRFEQFF. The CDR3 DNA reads TGCAGTGCTAGATCAATAGCGGCTACACGATTTGAGCAGTTCTTC.

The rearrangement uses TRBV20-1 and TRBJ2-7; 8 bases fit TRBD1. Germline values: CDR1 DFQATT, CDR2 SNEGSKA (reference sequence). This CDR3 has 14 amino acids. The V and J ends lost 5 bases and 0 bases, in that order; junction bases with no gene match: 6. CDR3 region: CSAGGTGGSYEQYF. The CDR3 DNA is TGCAGTGCTGGGGGTACAGGGGGCTCCTACGAGCAGTACTTC.

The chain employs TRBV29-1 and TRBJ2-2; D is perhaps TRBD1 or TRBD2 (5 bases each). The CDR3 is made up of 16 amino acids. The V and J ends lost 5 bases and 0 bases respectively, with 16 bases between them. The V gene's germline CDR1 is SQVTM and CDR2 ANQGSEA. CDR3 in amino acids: CSVTTPTGPNTGELFF. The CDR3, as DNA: TGCAGCGTTACCACCCCGACGGGGCCGAACACCGGGGAGCTGTTTTTT.

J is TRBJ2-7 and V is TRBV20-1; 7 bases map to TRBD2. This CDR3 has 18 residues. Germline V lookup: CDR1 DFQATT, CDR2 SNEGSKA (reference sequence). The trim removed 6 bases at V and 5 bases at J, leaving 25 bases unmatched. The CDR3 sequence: CSAREGRWRGLEFHEQYF. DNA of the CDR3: TGCAGTGCAAGGGAGGGTCGGTGGAGGGGACTTGAATTTCACGAGCAGTACTTC.

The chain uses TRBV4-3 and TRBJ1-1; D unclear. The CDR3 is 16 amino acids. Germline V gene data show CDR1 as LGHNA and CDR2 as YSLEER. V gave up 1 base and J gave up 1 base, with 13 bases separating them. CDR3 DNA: TGCGCCAGCAGCCAAGGGGCGTTGAAAGCGAACACTGAAGCTTTCTTT. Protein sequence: CASSQGALKANTEAFF.

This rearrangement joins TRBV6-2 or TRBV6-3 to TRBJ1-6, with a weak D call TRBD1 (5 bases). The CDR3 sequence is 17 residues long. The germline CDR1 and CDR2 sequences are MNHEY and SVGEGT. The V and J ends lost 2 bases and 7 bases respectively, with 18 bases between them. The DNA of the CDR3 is TGTGCCAGCAGTTACCTCGGTGCGGGACGGATGAATTCACCCCTCCACTTT. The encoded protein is CASSYLGAGRMNSPLHF.

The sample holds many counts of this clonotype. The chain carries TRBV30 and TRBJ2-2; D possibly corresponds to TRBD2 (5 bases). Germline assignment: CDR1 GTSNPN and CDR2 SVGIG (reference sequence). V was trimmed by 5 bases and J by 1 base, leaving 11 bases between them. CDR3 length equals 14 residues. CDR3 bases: TGTGCCTGGTCCTCGCGGGTGAACACCGGGGAGCTGTTTTTT. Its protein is CAWSSRVNTGELFF.

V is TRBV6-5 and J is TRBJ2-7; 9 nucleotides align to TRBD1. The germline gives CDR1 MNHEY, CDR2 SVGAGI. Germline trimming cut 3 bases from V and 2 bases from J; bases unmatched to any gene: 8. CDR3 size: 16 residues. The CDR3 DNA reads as TGTGCCAGCAGTTATAGCCGGGACAGGGCTACCTACGAGCAGTACTTC. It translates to CASSYSRDRATYEQYF.

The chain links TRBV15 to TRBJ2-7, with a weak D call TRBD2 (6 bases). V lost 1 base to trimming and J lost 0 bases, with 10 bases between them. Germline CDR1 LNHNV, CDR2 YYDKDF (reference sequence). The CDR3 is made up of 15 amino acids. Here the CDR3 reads CATSRGMGGSYEQYF. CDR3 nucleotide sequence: TGTGCCACCAGCAGAGGGATGGGGGGCTCCTACGAGCAGTACTTC.

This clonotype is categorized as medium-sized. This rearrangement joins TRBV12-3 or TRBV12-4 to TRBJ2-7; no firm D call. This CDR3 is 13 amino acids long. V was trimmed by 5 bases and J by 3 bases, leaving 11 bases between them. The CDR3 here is CASSLTRYYEQYF. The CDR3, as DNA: TGTGCCAGCAGTCTTACAAGATACTACGAGCAGTACTTC.

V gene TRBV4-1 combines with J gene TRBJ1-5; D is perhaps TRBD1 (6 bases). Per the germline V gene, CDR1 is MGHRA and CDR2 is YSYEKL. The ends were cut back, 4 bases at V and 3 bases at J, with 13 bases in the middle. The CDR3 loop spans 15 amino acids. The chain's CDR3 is CASSRGTGPNQPQHF. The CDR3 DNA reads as TGCGCCAGCAGCCGGGGAACAGGGCCCAATCAGCCCCAGCATTTT.

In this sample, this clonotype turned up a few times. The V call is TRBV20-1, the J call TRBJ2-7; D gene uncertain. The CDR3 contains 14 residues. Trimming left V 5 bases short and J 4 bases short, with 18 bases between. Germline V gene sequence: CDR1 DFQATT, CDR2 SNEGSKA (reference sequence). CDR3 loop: CSAPRPDVPYEQYF. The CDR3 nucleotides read TGCAGTGCTCCTCGCCCTGACGTCCCATACGAGCAGTACTTC.

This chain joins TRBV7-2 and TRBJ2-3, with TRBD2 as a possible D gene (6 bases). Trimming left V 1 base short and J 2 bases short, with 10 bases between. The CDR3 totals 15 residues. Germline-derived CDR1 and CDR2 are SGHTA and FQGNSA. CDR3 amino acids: CASSLGTTTTDTQYF. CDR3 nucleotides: TGTGCCAGCAGCTTAGGGACTACTACCACAGATACGCAGTATTTT. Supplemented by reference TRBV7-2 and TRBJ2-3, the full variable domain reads GAGVSQSPSNKVTEKGKDVELRCDPISGHTALYWYRQSLGQGLEFLIYFQGNSAPDKSGLPSDRFSAERTGGSVSTLTIQRTQQEDSAVYLCASSLGTTTTDTQYFGPGTRLTVL.